This T cell receptor (beta chain) was captured by sequencing in a study of cytomegalovirus exposure and HLA in healthy donors. V gave up 5 bases and J gave up 4 bases, with 9 bases separating them. This CDR3 is built from 13 residues. Germline-derived CDR1 and CDR2 are MNHNY and SVGAGI (reference sequence). Sequencing used immunoSEQ multiplex PCR; TCRdb keeps in-frame clones, though not all of them. The sample consists of about 330,000 clones, roughly 90% of them appearing once. The rearrangement links TRBV6-6 to TRBJ1-5; no clear D. The sequence was collected from a woman under 30 in good health and CMV-seronegative. Sample: PBMCs. The CDR3 loop reads CASSTIGNQPQHF. The CDR3 region has the DNA TGTGCCAGCAGTACTATTGGTAATCAGCCCCAGCATTTT.